Below are 22 T cell receptor beta chains sequenced from a single sample in a study of Ad26.COV2.S vaccination and SARS-CoV-2 variants. Regarding treatment: over 15 received Ad26.COV2.S at low or high dose, single or two shots; 5 received placebo; per-sample allocation not given. Vaccine and placebo recipients were sampled on day 63 after the first injection. The assay was immunoSEQ multiplex PCR, and TCRdb's table has in-frame clones only and misses some. This repertoire shows 330,000 or so clones, 90% found once; its top ten account for 5.5%. The sample consisted of peripheral blood, taken in a trial of Ad26.COV2.S vaccine versus placebo. Every receptor here comes from a person between 18 and 60 years old who received the Ad26.COV2.S COVID-19 vaccine or a placebo.

The rearrangement joins TRBV9 to TRBJ2-7, with 7 bases fitting TRBD1. The CDR3 is 16 residues long. In germline, CDR1 is SGDLS, CDR2 YYNGEE. V lost 3 bases and J lost 2; bases outside the gene matches: 11. CDR3 nucleotide sequence: TGTGCCAGCAGCGGGACCACAGGGGATTATGCCTACGAGCAGTACTTC. This codes for CASSGTTGDYAYEQYF.

This clone came up a few times. This chain connects TRBV5-1 to TRBJ1-5; perhaps TRBD1 as D (5 bases). CDR1 and CDR2 (germline): SGHRS, YFSETQ. The germline V and J ends were trimmed by 4 bases and 0 bases, with 11 bases remaining between them. The CDR3 runs to 15 residues. This chain's CDR3 is CASSPWGNSNQPQHF. DNA for the CDR3: TGCGCCAGCAGCCCGTGGGGCAATAGCAATCAGCCCCAGCATTTT.

This clone has just a few counts. This chain connects TRBV11-2 to TRBJ1-2, with TRBD1 matching 9 bases. The CDR3 runs 13 residues. With V trimmed by 5 bases and J by 8 bases, 6 bases remained unmatched. Germline CDR1 reads SGHAT; CDR2 reads FQNNGV. DNA of the CDR3: TGTGCCAGCAGCCCCGGGACAGGGAAAGGCTACACCTTC. Its protein product is CASSPGTGKGYTF.

The chain uses TRBV7-9 and TRBJ2-7, with TRBD1 matching over 7 bases. Germline V gene lookup returns CDR1 SEHNR and CDR2 FQNEAQ (reference sequence). This CDR3 contains 16 residues. V was pared by 6 bases and J by 2 bases, with 13 bases of the junction left unmatched. The CDR3 loop reads CASSATGSSSPYEQYF. The CDR3 DNA reads as TGTGCCAGCAGTGCGACAGGGAGTTCCTCCCCCTACGAGCAGTACTTC.

The J gene is TRBJ2-7, the V gene TRBV6-2 or TRBV6-3; TRBD1 might be the D (5 bases). Germline-derived CDR1 and CDR2 are MNHEY and SVGEGT. The CDR3 runs to 14 residues. The V and J ends lost 6 bases and 3 bases respectively, with 15 bases between them. The CDR3 DNA sequence: TGTGCCAGCAGCTCGACAGTTACCAACTACGAGCAGTACTTC. Translation: CASSSTVTNYEQYF.

The CDR3 nucleotides are TGTGCCAGCAGCCTTGCCCTAGCGGGGGGCCCGAGGGGCGGGGAGCTGTTTTTT. Translating gives CASSLALAGGPRGGELFF. V usage is TRBV3-1 (or the pseudogene TRBV3-2) and J usage is TRBJ2-2; 11 bases are shared with TRBD2. Germline trimming cut 4 bases from V and 7 bases from J; bases unmatched to any gene: 14. Germline V gives CDR1 LGHDT, CDR2 YNNKEL (reference sequence). The CDR3 spans 18 residues.

The chain carries TRBV11-2 and TRBJ2-7, with 9 bases that match TRBD1. CDR3 length equals 17 residues. Germline V gene data show CDR1 as SGHAT and CDR2 as FQNNGV. The ends lost 0 bases at V and 0 bases at J; junction bases unmatched: 6. Here the CDR3 reads CASSLDSGTGLSYEQYF. As DNA, the CDR3 is TGTGCCAGCAGCTTAGACTCCGGGACAGGGCTCTCCTACGAGCAGTACTTC.

CDR3 region: CASRAGDQPQHF. In DNA, the CDR3 is TGTGCCAGTAGAGCAGGGGATCAGCCCCAGCATTTT. The chain joins TRBV19 to TRBJ1-5; D may be TRBD1 (6 bases). V was pared by 6 bases and J by 5 bases, with 8 bases between. The CDR3 runs to 12 residues. CDR1 is LNHDA, CDR2 SQIVND, per germline (reference sequence).

The rearrangement joins TRBV4-3 to TRBJ2-1; 7 nucleotides line up with TRBD2. With 4 bases clipped from V and 5 bases from J, the junction kept 11 bases outside the gene matches. Germline loops: CDR1 LGHNA, CDR2 YSLEER. CDR3 length equals 16 residues. The CDR3, as DNA: TGCGCCAGCAGCCCAAGAACTAGCGCCCCCAACAATGAGCAGTTCTTC. Translating it yields CASSPRTSAPNNEQFF.

The chain joins TRBV9 to TRBJ2-1; 8 nucleotides agree with TRBD2. CDR1 SGDLS and CDR2 YYNGEE come from the germline V gene. Trimming took 0 bases from V and 3 from J; bases not matched to a gene: 17. The CDR3 contains 20 residues. The CDR3 region has the DNA TGTGCCAGCAGCGTAGTGGGGCGGGTCGTAGCGGGAAGGGACTACAATGAGCAGTTCTTC. This codes for CASSVVGRVVAGRDYNEQFF.

The chain uses TRBV19 and TRBJ2-1; 11 bases match TRBD2. CDR1 and CDR2 from the germline V gene are LNHDA and SQIVND (reference sequence). The CDR3 is made up of 14 amino acids. The ends lost 7 bases at V and 9 bases at J; junction bases unmatched: 8. Here the CDR3 reads CASKTSGSQSEQFF. As DNA, the CDR3 is TGTGCCAGTAAAACTAGCGGGAGCCAGAGTGAGCAGTTCTTC.

The V call is TRBV15, the J call TRBJ2-2; 7 nucleotides align to TRBD2. Trimming at V came to 3 bases and at J to 3 bases, leaving 10 bases not matched to a gene. Germline assignment: CDR1 LNHNV and CDR2 YYDKDF (reference sequence). The CDR3 runs to 17 residues. CDR3: CATSSETTSVHTGELFF. The CDR3 DNA sequence: TGTGCCACCAGCAGCGAGACAACTAGCGTGCACACCGGGGAGCTGTTTTTT.

The chain links TRBV19 to TRBJ1-1; 8 positions match TRBD1. CDR1 is LNHDA, CDR2 SQIVND, per germline (reference sequence). The CDR3 extends over 13 amino acids. V lost 5 bases to trimming and J lost 6 bases; unmatched junction nucleotides: 5. The CDR3 nucleotides are TGTGCCAGTAGTCCGGACAGGGCAGCTGAAGCTTTCTTT. Encoded protein: CASSPDRAAEAFF.

The chain combines TRBV5-1 with TRBJ2-1; the D gene is possibly TRBD2 (6 bases). The CDR3 extends over 15 amino acids. Trimming cost V 0 bases and J 4 bases, with 11 bases left between them. CDR1 is SGHRS and CDR2 is YFSETQ in the germline V gene. In DNA, the CDR3 is TGCGCCAGCAGCTTGGGGTTCGGGGGATACAATGAGCAGTTCTTC. Protein sequence: CASSLGFGGYNEQFF.

The chain uses TRBV5-1 and TRBJ1-4, with 7 bases aligning to TRBD1. Looked up from germline, CDR1 is SGHRS and CDR2 is YFSETQ. With V trimmed by 5 bases and J by 6 bases, 10 bases remained unmatched. The CDR3 runs to 15 residues. For the CDR3, the DNA is TGCGCCAGCAGGGGACAGAACCAGGTTGATGAAAAACTGTTTTTT. Translated: CASRGQNQVDEKLFF.

V gene TRBV13 combines with J gene TRBJ1-6; D unclear. Trimming stripped 0 bases from V and 7 bases from J, with 16 bases between. Germline assignment: CDR1 PRHDT and CDR2 FYEKMQ (reference sequence). This CDR3 contains 17 residues. CDR3 residues: CASSLGALGGENSPLHF. The CDR3 DNA follows: TGTGCCAGCAGCTTAGGGGCGCTTGGTGGGGAAAATTCACCCCTCCACTTT.

This clone was seen only once. The chain combines TRBV6-1 with TRBJ1-1, with a weak D call TRBD1 (5 bases). CDR3 length equals 15 residues. V lost 2 bases and J 0 bases, leaving 10 bases between the germline ends. Germline-derived CDR1 and CDR2 are MNHNS and SASEGT. CDR3 bases: TGTGCCAGCAGTGAATATGGGGGGATGAACACTGAAGCTTTCTTT. Translating gives CASSEYGGMNTEAFF.

As to this clone: A read error may explain this, as a much larger clone is one base away. This chain joins TRBV7-2 and TRBJ2-3; tentative D call: TRBD2 (6 bases). Trimming took off 7 bases at V and 2 bases at J, with 16 bases between the two ends. CDR1 and CDR2 (germline): SGHTA, FQGNSA. There are 15 residues in the CDR3. The CDR3 here is CASITSCGTTDTQYF. CDR3 bases: TGTGCCAGCATAACCAGCTGCGGGACCACAGATACGCAGTATTTT. The whole variable domain, remainder taken from reference TRBV7-2 and TRBJ2-3, is GAGVSQSPSNKVTEKGKDVELRCDPISGHTALYWYRQSLGQGLEFLIYFQGNSAPDKSGLPSDRFSAERTGGSVSTLTIQRTQQEDSAVYLCASITSCGTTDTQYFGPGTRLTVL.

V is TRBV2 and J is TRBJ2-6; the D call may be TRBD1 or TRBD2 (6 bases each). The V end lost 9 bases, the J end lost 1 base, and 13 bases lay between the germline ends. The CDR3 consists of 15 residues. The germline V gene encodes CDR1 SNHLY and CDR2 FYNNEI. In nucleotides, the CDR3 is TGTGCCAGGGGGGGCGACAGGTCTGGGGCCAACGTCCTGACTTTC. It translates to CARGGDRSGANVLTF.

The table lists this clone with a count of one. J is TRBJ1-1 and V is TRBV19; D call uncertain. CDR3 length: 14 residues. V lost 3 bases and J lost 5, with 13 bases in between. Germline V lookup: CDR1 LNHDA, CDR2 SQIVND (reference sequence). CDR3 sequence reads: CASSILGGSTEAFF. In nucleotides, the CDR3 is TGTGCCAGTAGTATTCTCGGAGGGTCGACTGAAGCTTTCTTT.

V is TRBV29-1 and J is TRBJ2-3; 11 positions agree with TRBD1. This CDR3 contains 14 residues. Germline lookup yields CDR1 SQVTM and CDR2 ANQGSEA. J lost 4 bases, V lost 4 bases, and 4 bases had no gene match. This CDR3 reads CSVGGTGGPDTQYF. CDR3 in DNA: TGCAGCGTTGGTGGGACAGGGGGACCAGATACGCAGTATTTT.

This sequence joins TRBV28 and TRBJ1-3, with D hard to call. The CDR3 extends over 13 amino acids. V was pared by 6 bases and J by 2 bases, with 8 bases between. CDR1 and CDR2 (germline): MDHEN, SYDVKM. CDR3 nucleotide sequence: TGTGCCAGCAGCACCCTACCTGGAAACACCATATATTTT. Its protein product is CASSTLPGNTIYF.